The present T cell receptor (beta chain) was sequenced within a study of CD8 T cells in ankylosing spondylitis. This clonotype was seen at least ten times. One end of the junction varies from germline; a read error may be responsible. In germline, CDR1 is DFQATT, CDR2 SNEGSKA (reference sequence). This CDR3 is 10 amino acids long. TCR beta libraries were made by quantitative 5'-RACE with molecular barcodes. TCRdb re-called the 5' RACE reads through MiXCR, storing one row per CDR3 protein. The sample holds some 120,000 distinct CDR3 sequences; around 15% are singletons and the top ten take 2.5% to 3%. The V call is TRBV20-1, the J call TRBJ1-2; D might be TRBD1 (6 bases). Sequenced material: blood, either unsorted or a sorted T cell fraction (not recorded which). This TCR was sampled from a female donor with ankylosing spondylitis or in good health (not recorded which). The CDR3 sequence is CSLTGSGSPF. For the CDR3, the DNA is TGCAGCCTAACAGGGTCCGGCTCTCCCTTC.